This is a list of T cell receptor beta chains from one sample in a study of CD8+ T cells in alopecia areata. TCRdb's copy holds only in-frame clones and misses some; the assay was immunoSEQ multiplex PCR. The table lists 130,000 to 150,000 clones, roughly 82% of them singletons. The specimen comprised CD8+ T cells sorted from blood, sampled at week 4, from a patient treated with tofacitinib. The origin of the receptors is a human donor with alopecia areata. CDR3s include the opening cysteine and the closing phenylalanine or tryptophan. D genes are given only for firm matches. Clone size is not always given. Where it is, it says once, few, many or a class for expanded clones.

>TRBV4-2|TRBD1|TRBJ2-3|-
TGTGCCAGCAGCTCCGACAGGGTGACAGATACGCAGTATTTT
CASSSDRVTDTQYF
>TRBV7-8|-|TRBJ2-7|many
TGTGCCAGCAGCCCTGATCAAGGGGTTGCCTACGAGCAGTACTTC
CASSPDQGVAYEQYF
>TRBV2|TRBD1|TRBJ2-1|-
TGTGCCAGCGATTCGGGGACAGGGATAAATGAGCAGTTCTTC
CASDSGTGINEQFF
>TRBV10-1|-|TRBJ2-1|-
TGCGCCAGCAGTGGAGGGCCCCGCCCTTTCAATGAGCAGTTCTTC
CASSGGPRPFNEQFF
>TRBV19|-|TRBJ2-4|-
TGTGCCAGTAGTATGGTCTCGGGGGTCGGGAACATTCAGTACTTC
CASSMVSGVGNIQYF
>TRBV9|TRBD1|TRBJ1-6|once
TGTGCCAGCAGCGTCGACAGGGGAGAGTTAGTCACCCTCCACTTT
CASSVDRGELVTLHF
>TRBV7-9|TRBD1|TRBJ2-5|-
TGTGCCAGCAGGGCACAGGGGTTCCAAGAGACCCAGTACTTC
CASRAQGFQETQYF
>TRBV27|-|TRBJ1-5|-
TGTGCCAGCAGCTCTAGACCGAGCAATCAGCCCCAGCATTTT
CASSSRPSNQPQHF
>TRBV19|-|TRBJ2-6|-
TGTGCCAGTAGTACACGCAGGGATAGTTCTGGGGCCAACGTCCTGACTTTC
CASSTRRDSSGANVLTF
>TRBV13|-|TRBJ2-7|-
TGTGCCAGCAGCTCCTCTTCTGTGGGGGTGAGCTCCTACGAGCAGTACTTC
CASSSSSVGVSSYEQYF
>TRBV2|TRBD2|TRBJ2-1|-
TGTGCCAGCAGTGAAGGACTAGCAGGCTATGAGCAGTTCTTC
CASSEGLAGYEQFF
>TRBV7-9|-|TRBJ2-1|-
TGTGCCAGTAGGGGGAGGGCCTCCTACAATGAGCAGTTCTTC
CASRGRASYNEQFF
>TRBV25-1|TRBD2|TRBJ2-5|-
TGTGCCAGCAGTGAATCGGGGGGAGAGACCCAGTACTTC
CASSESGGETQYF
>TRBV9|TRBD1|TRBJ2-7|-
TGTGCCAGCAGCGGGGGACAGGGAGACTACGAGCAGTACTTC
CASSGGQGDYEQYF
>TRBV6-5|-|TRBJ2-7|once
TGTGCCAGCAGGGGAACAGGGCGGATTTACGAGCAGTACTTC
CASRGTGRIYEQYF
>TRBV4-2|-|TRBJ2-7|few
TGTGCCAGCAGCCAAGAAGGCGTCGGGGCGGCCTACGAGCAGTACTTC
CASSQEGVGAAYEQYF